Sequencing of this T cell receptor beta chain was carried out in a study of cytomegalovirus exposure and HLA in healthy donors. Study-wide points: Clusters of TCRs from the first cohort tended to co-occur in the 120 validation repertoires (as a later analysis found). Among TCR sequences, most were rare, though some public TCRs appeared in many donors.

Here immunoSEQ multiplex PCR was the method, and the copy in TCRdb shows in-frame clones only, minus some. The sample carries roughly 150,000 clones, 70% to 85% recorded once. The donors belonged to the roughly 110-subject validation cohort, separate from the approximately 700-subject first cohort. Remarks on this clone: Its target is unknown.

CDR1 is SEHNR and CDR2 is FQNEAQ in the germline V gene (reference sequence). Losses at the gene ends were 5 bases for V and 7 bases for J; bases not matched to a gene: 18. The CDR3 is made up of 17 amino acids. Sequenced sample: PBMCs. The clonotype originates from a man aged 25 to 45 in good health and CMV-seropositive. V gene TRBV7-9 combines with J gene TRBJ1-2, with 8 positions matching TRBD1. DNA of the CDR3: TGTGCCAGCAGCCCCAGTCCCGGGACAGGATCAACCGGTGGCTACACCTTC. Encoded protein: CASSPSPGTGSTGGYTF. Combining the CDR3 with reference TRBV7-9 and TRBJ1-2 gives the whole variable domain DTGVSQNPRHKITKRGQNVTFRCDPISEHNRLYWYRQTLGQGPEFLTYFQNEAQLEKSRLLSDRFSAERPKGSFSTLEIQRTEQGDSAMYLCASSPSPGTGSTGGYTFGSGTRLTVV.